The 17 T cell receptor beta chains below all came from one sample that was sequenced in a study of cytomegalovirus exposure and HLA in healthy donors. In the PCR, 60 Vbeta and 13 Jbeta primers were used. Method: immunoSEQ multiplex PCR; TCRdb's copy keeps in-frame clones and lacks some. The data show approximately 130,000 clones, with 81% seen just once and about 0.71% held by the top ten. The sample comprised PBMCs. Every receptor here comes from a man between 18 and 35 years old in good health and CMV-seronegative.

This chain links TRBV13 with TRBJ1-4, with D unclear. Germline CDR1 reads PRHDT; CDR2 reads FYEKMQ (reference sequence). CDR3 length equals 13 residues. Trimming took 5 bases from V and 11 from J, leaving 15 bases between them. The CDR3: CASSPRGEGKLFF. CDR3 coding DNA: TGTGCCAGCAGCCCCCGCGGGGAAGGGAAACTGTTTTTT.

The chain recombines TRBV5-8 with TRBJ1-2; TRBD1 agrees at 10 bases. Losses at the gene ends were 0 bases for V and 8 bases for J; bases not matched to a gene: 7. The CDR3 is 15 amino acids. The germline V gene has CDR1 SGHTS and CDR2 YDEGEE. The CDR3, as DNA: TGTGCCAGCAGCTTGGGGGACAGGGGAGGCTGGGGCTACACCTTC. It translates to CASSLGDRGGWGYTF.

The V gene is TRBV30, the J gene TRBJ1-3; TRBD1 is a possible D gene (5 bases). Germline CDR1 reads GTSNPN; CDR2 reads SVGIG (reference sequence). There are 15 residues in the CDR3. V lost 0 bases, J lost 4 bases, and 13 bases lay in between. In DNA form, the CDR3 reads TGTGCCTGGAGTGTACCGGCGGGGGGAGGAAACACCATATATTTT. Its protein is CAWSVPAGGGNTIYF.

This clone turned up a few times. This chain joins TRBV7-2 and TRBJ1-5; D is unresolved. The CDR3 runs to 15 residues. Germline CDR1 is SGHTA and CDR2 is FQGNSA. V lost 1 base, J lost 3 bases, and 10 bases lay in between. DNA of the CDR3: TGTGCCAGCAGCTTAGTTACAGTGAACAATCAGCCCCAGCATTTT. This sequence encodes CASSLVTVNNQPQHF.

The chain employs TRBV11-2 and TRBJ1-1; the D gene is possibly TRBD1 (6 bases). This CDR3 comprises 14 residues. The germline V gene has CDR1 SGHAT and CDR2 FQNNGV. Trimming shortened V by 1 base and J by 4 bases, and 10 bases separated the two germline ends. The CDR3 reads CASSLAGVGTEAFF. The CDR3 DNA reads as TGTGCCAGCAGCTTAGCAGGGGTGGGCACTGAAGCTTTCTTT.

The chain recombines TRBV5-1 with TRBJ1-6; 8 nucleotides match TRBD1. V dropped 6 bases and J dropped 10; count of bases not matched to a gene: 12. Germline CDR1 reads SGHRS; CDR2 reads YFSETQ. This CDR3 comprises 15 residues. CDR3 sequence: CASTGQGEAGSPLHF. The CDR3 nucleotides read TGCGCCAGCACCGGACAGGGAGAGGCAGGGTCACCCCTCCACTTT.

This chain links TRBV27 with TRBJ2-7; 7 nucleotides agree with TRBD1. Looked up from germline, CDR1 is MNHEY and CDR2 is SMNVEV (reference sequence). Trimming at V came to 6 bases and at J to 1 base, leaving 15 bases not matched to a gene. The CDR3 length is 17 residues. The DNA of the CDR3 is TGTGCCAGCAGCCCGGATCCTCGGGACAGTACTTCCTACGAGCAGTACTTC. Its translation: CASSPDPRDSTSYEQYF.

This chain joins TRBV29-1 and TRBJ2-3; 7 bases agree with TRBD1. This CDR3 region has 18 residues. The germline gives CDR1 SQVTM, CDR2 ANQGSEA. V trimming: 2 bases; J trimming: 2 bases; junction bases outside the gene matches: 16. The CDR3 DNA is TGCAGCGTTGAATTTCGGGACAGCCTTTACTTTATCACAGATACGCAGTATTTT. Protein product: CSVEFRDSLYFITDTQYF.

The V gene is TRBV6-6, the J gene TRBJ2-7; D is perhaps TRBD1 (6 bases). CDR1 is MNHNY, CDR2 SVGAGI, per germline (reference sequence). CDR3 length: 15 residues. V was shortened by 0 bases and J by 3 bases, with 12 bases between the two germline ends. In DNA, the CDR3 is TGTGCCAGCAGTTACTCTACAGGGCCCCTCTACGAGCAGTACTTC. This translates into CASSYSTGPLYEQYF.

The chain has TRBV10-2 and TRBJ2-7; 10 nucleotides align to TRBD1. Trimming cost V 7 bases and J 5 bases; bases outside gene matches: 8. Germline lookup yields CDR1 WSHSY and CDR2 SAAADI. The CDR3 length is 14 residues. The CDR3 spells CASNKAGTGDEQYF. The CDR3 bases are TGCGCCAGCAACAAAGCCGGGACAGGGGACGAGCAGTACTTC.

The chain couples TRBV2 to TRBJ2-3; TRBD1 aligns across 7 bases. The CDR3 has 12 residues. Germline CDR1 reads SNHLY; CDR2 reads FYNNEI. V trimming: 9 bases; J trimming: 4 bases; junction bases outside the gene matches: 4. CDR3 residues: CARTGTADTQYF. In DNA, the CDR3 is TGTGCCAGAACCGGGACAGCAGATACGCAGTATTTT.

V is TRBV5-6 and J is TRBJ2-3; 9 nucleotides line up with TRBD1. V lost 1 base and J lost 3; bases outside the gene matches: 3. This CDR3 has 15 amino acids. Germline V gene data show CDR1 as SGHDT and CDR2 as YYEEEE. This chain's CDR3 is CASSLHRGLTDTQYF. Here the CDR3 DNA reads TGTGCCAGCAGCTTGCACAGGGGGCTTACAGATACGCAGTATTTT.

The chain uses TRBV20-1 and TRBJ1-2; D gene ambiguous. The CDR3 runs 10 residues. CDR1 is DFQATT, CDR2 SNEGSKA, per germline (reference sequence). Trimming stripped 1 base from V and 12 bases from J, with 9 bases between. Here the CDR3 DNA reads TGCAGTGCTAGAGCGGAGGTCGACACCTTC. Its protein is CSARAEVDTF.

The rearrangement joins TRBV19 to TRBJ1-1, with D possibly matching TRBD1 (6 bases). Trimming took off 9 bases at V and 10 bases at J, with 15 bases between the two ends. The CDR3 is 11 amino acids. Germline lookup yields CDR1 LNHDA and CDR2 SQIVND (reference sequence). CDR3 sequence (DNA): TGTGCCAGCTTAGGGGGATTGGGAGCTTTCTTT. This codes for CASLGGLGAFF.

The V and J genes are TRBV30 and TRBJ2-5; no clear D. The V end was cut by 2 bases, the J end by 3 bases, with 7 bases between. Germline V gene sequence: CDR1 GTSNPN, CDR2 SVGIG (reference sequence). CDR3 size: 12 residues. CDR3 DNA: TGTGCCTGGAGTTCCTCGGAAGAGACCCAGTACTTC. Protein sequence: CAWSSSEETQYF.

The CDR3 bases are TGTGCCTGGAGTCTGGACAGGGGGAAGGGCTACACCTTC. Amino acid sequence: CAWSLDRGKGYTF. This chain links TRBV30 with TRBJ1-2; 10 nucleotides align to TRBD1. V gave up 2 bases and J gave up 8 bases; unmatched junction bases: 5. This CDR3 contains 13 residues. CDR1 and CDR2 from the germline V gene are GTSNPN and SVGIG (reference sequence).

This chain connects TRBV7-2 to TRBJ1-1, with D unclear. The CDR3 consists of 15 residues. The germline gives CDR1 SGHTA, CDR2 FQGNSA. Trimming stripped 5 bases from V and 1 base from J, with 14 bases between. The CDR3 sequence is CASSPVGRANTEAFF. In nucleotides, the CDR3 is TGTGCCAGCAGCCCCGTGGGGAGGGCGAACACTGAAGCTTTCTTT.